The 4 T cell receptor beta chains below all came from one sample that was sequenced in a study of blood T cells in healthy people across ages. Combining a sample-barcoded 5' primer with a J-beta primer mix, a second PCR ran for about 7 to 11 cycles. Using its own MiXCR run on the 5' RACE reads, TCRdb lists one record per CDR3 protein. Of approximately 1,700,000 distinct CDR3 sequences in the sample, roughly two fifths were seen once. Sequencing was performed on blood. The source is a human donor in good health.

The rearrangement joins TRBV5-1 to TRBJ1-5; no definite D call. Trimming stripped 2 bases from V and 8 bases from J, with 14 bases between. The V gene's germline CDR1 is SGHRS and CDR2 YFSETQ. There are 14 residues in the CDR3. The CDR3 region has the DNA TGCGCCAGCAGCTTTGGCCGAGCTGGGGAGCCCCAGCATTTT. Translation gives CASSFGRAGEPQHF.

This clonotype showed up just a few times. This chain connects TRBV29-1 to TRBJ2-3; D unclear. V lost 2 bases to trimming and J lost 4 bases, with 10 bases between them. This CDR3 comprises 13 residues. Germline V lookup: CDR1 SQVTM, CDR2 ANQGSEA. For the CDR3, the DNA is TGCAGCGTTGAATCTATCGGCGCAGATACGCAGTATTTT. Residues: CSVESIGADTQYF.

This CDR3 reads CASSLTGTAETQYF. The CDR3 region has the DNA TGTGCCAGCAGCTTGACAGGGACGGCAGAGACCCAGTACTTC. The V gene is TRBV28, the J gene TRBJ2-5, with 7 nucleotides matching TRBD1. V dropped 6 bases and J dropped 4; count of bases not matched to a gene: 8. The CDR3 covers 14 residues. In germline, CDR1 is MDHEN, CDR2 SYDVKM. The full variable domain, with the rest looked up from reference TRBV28 and TRBJ2-5, is DVKVTQSSRYLVKRTGEKVFLECVQDMDHENMFWYRQDPGLGLRLIYFSYDVKMKEKGDIPEGYSVSREKKERFSLILESASTNQTSMYLCASSLTGTAETQYFGPGTRLLVL.

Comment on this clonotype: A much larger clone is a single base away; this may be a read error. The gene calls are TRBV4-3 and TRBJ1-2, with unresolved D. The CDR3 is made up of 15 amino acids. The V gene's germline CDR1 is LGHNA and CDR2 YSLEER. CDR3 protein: CASNQEPTSSYGYTF. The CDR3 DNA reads TGCGCCAGCAACCAAGAGCCAACTTCATCCTATGGCTACACCTTC.